The clone carrying this T cell receptor (beta chain) has just one count. Germline CDR1 and CDR2: LNHDA and SQIVND (reference sequence). V lost 5 bases to trimming and J lost 6 bases, with 17 bases between them. The CDR3 is 15 amino acids. The data belong to a study of CD8+ T cells in alopecia areata. As for the study in general: Dosing with tofacitinib proceeded for 6 to 18 months, followed by 6 months off drug.

Following extraction, RNA underwent reverse transcription to cDNA, which served as the sequencing template. TCRdb's table, derived via immunoSEQ multiplex PCR, lists solely in-frame clones and lacks some. The sample includes fewer than 200,000 clones, 50% to 60% of them seen just once. This clonotype was sampled from a human donor with alopecia areata. The chain recombines TRBV19 with TRBJ2-4; possible D gene TRBD2, 6 bases. Material: CD4+ T cells sorted from blood, obtained at week 0. DNA of the CDR3: TGTGCCAGTAGTGTCTCACTTCTGGGGGGAAACATTCAGTACTTC. Its protein is CASSVSLLGGNIQYF.